This record concerns one T cell receptor (beta chain) sequence. Other DNA sequences in this sample translate to the same CDR3. The V end lost 2 bases, the J end lost 2 bases, and 6 bases lay between the germline ends. The length of the CDR3 is 13 residues. Per germline, CDR1 MDHEN and CDR2 SYDVKM. TCRdb's table, derived via immunoSEQ multiplex PCR, lists solely in-frame clones and lacks some. The profile shows a few hundred thousand clones, 88% of them singletons. The sample belongs to a study of blood T cell repertoires in COVID-19. About the study: Samples taken during acute and convalescent COVID-19 were collected in the United States, Italy and Spain.

The material sequenced was peripheral blood. This chain joins TRBV28 and TRBJ1-2; unclear D gene. This sequence was found in a woman aged 25 to 39 who had recovered from COVID-19. The DNA for the CDR3 is TGTGCCAGCAGTTTAGGCCAGAACTATGGCTACACCTTC. It is translated as CASSLGQNYGYTF.